These T cell receptor beta chains were read from a single sample in a study of shared clonotypes between healthy human individuals. Sequenced by immunoSEQ multiplex PCR; TCRdb stores in-frame clones only, minus some. This sample carries some 2,100,000 clones, about 92% of them seen once, and the ten largest clones take around 1.7%. The sample consisted of naive CD8+ T cells from PBMCs. The receptors stem from a man aged 18 to 30 in good health. Some clones in this sample may be carry-over from other donors' samples. The conserved cysteine and the conserved F or W are not part of the CDR3 here. The order of the fields is J gene, V gene, CDR3 protein.

TRBJ2-7	TRBV29-1	SVTGGWSYEQY
TRBJ2-2	TRBV19	ASRRPGRTGELF
TRBJ1-5	TRBV15	ATSRRGGDGNQPQH
TRBJ2-2	TRBV7-2	ASRAREGGTGELF
TRBJ2-7	TRBV27	ASSLAGLFYEQY
TRBJ2-2	TRBV11-2	ASSFGGNTGELF
TRBJ1-5	TRBV28	ASSPSWGLGNQPQH
TRBJ2-2	TRBV4-1	ASSLLAGTGELF
TRBJ2-2	TRBV7-9	ASSLVPGELF
TRBJ1-5	TRBV27	ASGWITSNQPQH
TRBJ1-2	TRBV19	ASSINPVYGYT
TRBJ2-5	TRBV7-9	ASSFPGTGGQETQY
TRBJ2-1	TRBV27	ASSLLGGRAAYNEQF
TRBJ1-1	TRBV27	ASTPFGALNTEAF
TRBJ2-7	TRBV7-2	ASSSSPRSPEQY
TRBJ1-3	TRBV28	ASSLRSGNTIY
TRBJ1-2	TRBV19	ASSMGAFLGYT
TRBJ1-3	TRBV28	ATGGGGEENTIY
TRBJ2-1	TRBV15	ATSDTFRDSYNEQF
TRBJ2-1	TRBV7-9	ASSSTGLEAHEQF
TRBJ2-1	TRBV9	ASSGGLAANNEQF
TRBJ2-7	TRBV14	ASSQDRGTPKY
TRBJ1-1	TRBV11-1	ASSLGAGTEAF
TRBJ2-3	TRBV5-8	ASSSGTSGSSTDTQY
TRBJ2-7	TRBV15	ATSARLAGGDYEQY
TRBJ1-1	TRBV19	ASSARPRTANTEAF
TRBJ2-1	TRBV5-1	ASSTTGTPRSEQF
TRBJ1-5	TRBV19	ASSIIQADNQPQH
TRBJ2-7	TRBV5-1	ASSLVGQTNEQY
TRBJ2-1	TRBV19	ASTHLAGPYNEQF
TRBJ2-7	TRBV4-1	ASSQDQIGPTGYEQY
TRBJ2-7	TRBV11-3	ASSPGGAYEQY
TRBJ1-1	TRBV5-6	ASSYDRDYGTEAF
TRBJ1-1	TRBV5-1	ASSSARLGENTEAF
TRBJ1-5	TRBV28	ASSTPLEDYSNQPQH
TRBJ2-7	TRBV6-5	ASSSADTYPEQY
TRBJ1-5	TRBV7-9	ASSFGEGQPQH
TRBJ2-1	TRBV28	ASSFLGVNEQF
TRBJ2-5	TRBV2	ASSELRGGGRTQY
TRBJ2-1	TRBV6-6	ASSYGAYNEQF
TRBJ1-1	TRBV27	ASSFRGEGTEAF
TRBJ2-7	TRBV25-1	ASSPGHAYEQY
TRBJ2-7	TRBV9	ASSVGGGNYEQY
TRBJ2-2	TRBV13	ASSFRQGSPHGELF
TRBJ2-7	TRBV12-2	ASRLWASGTPYEQY
TRBJ2-1	TRBV7-9	ASSLSGGSYNEQF
TRBJ1-1	TRBV5-4	ASSPRDRGITEAF
TRBJ1-4	TRBV4-3	ASSQRLDRGREKLF
TRBJ1-3	TRBV30	AWSVLLGGNTIY
TRBJ2-1	TRBV28	ASTPLGKGEQF
TRBJ2-7	TRBV7-2	ASSPRRDYEQY
TRBJ1-2	TRBV19	ASSPNAGARYGYT
TRBJ2-7	TRBV27	ASSLMTAPLEQY